This T cell receptor (beta chain) appears in the sequencing data of a study of blood T cell repertoires in COVID-19. Overall study context: Sites across the United States, Italy and Spain contributed samples from acute and convalescent COVID-19. The analysed material was cDNA or gDNA that came from T cells, B-cell-depleted T cells, or PBMCs.

As originally analysed: From reference gene primer amplification, estimates of nucleated cell counts were derived. Repertoires were generated with immunoSEQ multiplex PCR, while TCRdb's copy carries only in-frame clones and drops some. The D gene and trimming were derived from the DNA, and the V and J assignments and clone size from that table. The data hold some 250,000 clones, with more than 70% observed a single time. This clone was counted only a few times. V lost 10 bases and J 6 bases, leaving 18 bases between the germline ends. Germline V CDR1 and CDR2: LNHDA, SQIVND (reference sequence). The CDR3 loop spans 14 amino acids.

V is TRBV19 and J is TRBJ2-2, with a weak D call TRBD1 (5 bases). The sequenced sample was peripheral blood. This receptor was identified in a man older than 75 with acute or convalescent COVID-19. The DNA for the CDR3 is TGTGCCACTTCCCGGCAAGGGGATGCCGGGGAGCTGTTTTTT. Encoded protein: CATSRQGDAGELFF.